This T cell receptor (beta chain) was identified during a study of blood T cells in healthy people across ages. This clonotype has ten or more counts. The second PCR ran 7 to 11 cycles with a sample-barcoded 5' primer and J-beta primers. TCRdb itself ran the 5' RACE reads through MiXCR, one entry per CDR3 protein. The sample records 650,000 to 700,000 distinct CDR3 sequences, around 50% being singletons. The TCR was taken from a woman aged 80 or older in good health. The sample taken for sequencing was blood.

CDR3 sequence: CASSGTSGGRTDTQYF. The CDR3 DNA follows: TGTGCCAGCAGCGGGACTAGCGGGGGGCGCACAGATACGCAGTATTTT. This sequence joins TRBV7-2 and TRBJ2-3, with 15 bases that match TRBD2. This CDR3 contains 16 residues. V dropped 5 bases and J dropped 1; count of bases not matched to a gene: 1. Germline assignment: CDR1 SGHTA and CDR2 FQGNSA. Full variable domain (rest looked up from reference TRBV7-2 and TRBJ2-3): GAGVSQSPSNKVTEKGKDVELRCDPISGHTALYWYRQSLGQGLEFLIYFQGNSAPDKSGLPSDRFSAERTGGSVSTLTIQRTQQEDSAVYLCASSGTSGGRTDTQYFGPGTRLTVL.